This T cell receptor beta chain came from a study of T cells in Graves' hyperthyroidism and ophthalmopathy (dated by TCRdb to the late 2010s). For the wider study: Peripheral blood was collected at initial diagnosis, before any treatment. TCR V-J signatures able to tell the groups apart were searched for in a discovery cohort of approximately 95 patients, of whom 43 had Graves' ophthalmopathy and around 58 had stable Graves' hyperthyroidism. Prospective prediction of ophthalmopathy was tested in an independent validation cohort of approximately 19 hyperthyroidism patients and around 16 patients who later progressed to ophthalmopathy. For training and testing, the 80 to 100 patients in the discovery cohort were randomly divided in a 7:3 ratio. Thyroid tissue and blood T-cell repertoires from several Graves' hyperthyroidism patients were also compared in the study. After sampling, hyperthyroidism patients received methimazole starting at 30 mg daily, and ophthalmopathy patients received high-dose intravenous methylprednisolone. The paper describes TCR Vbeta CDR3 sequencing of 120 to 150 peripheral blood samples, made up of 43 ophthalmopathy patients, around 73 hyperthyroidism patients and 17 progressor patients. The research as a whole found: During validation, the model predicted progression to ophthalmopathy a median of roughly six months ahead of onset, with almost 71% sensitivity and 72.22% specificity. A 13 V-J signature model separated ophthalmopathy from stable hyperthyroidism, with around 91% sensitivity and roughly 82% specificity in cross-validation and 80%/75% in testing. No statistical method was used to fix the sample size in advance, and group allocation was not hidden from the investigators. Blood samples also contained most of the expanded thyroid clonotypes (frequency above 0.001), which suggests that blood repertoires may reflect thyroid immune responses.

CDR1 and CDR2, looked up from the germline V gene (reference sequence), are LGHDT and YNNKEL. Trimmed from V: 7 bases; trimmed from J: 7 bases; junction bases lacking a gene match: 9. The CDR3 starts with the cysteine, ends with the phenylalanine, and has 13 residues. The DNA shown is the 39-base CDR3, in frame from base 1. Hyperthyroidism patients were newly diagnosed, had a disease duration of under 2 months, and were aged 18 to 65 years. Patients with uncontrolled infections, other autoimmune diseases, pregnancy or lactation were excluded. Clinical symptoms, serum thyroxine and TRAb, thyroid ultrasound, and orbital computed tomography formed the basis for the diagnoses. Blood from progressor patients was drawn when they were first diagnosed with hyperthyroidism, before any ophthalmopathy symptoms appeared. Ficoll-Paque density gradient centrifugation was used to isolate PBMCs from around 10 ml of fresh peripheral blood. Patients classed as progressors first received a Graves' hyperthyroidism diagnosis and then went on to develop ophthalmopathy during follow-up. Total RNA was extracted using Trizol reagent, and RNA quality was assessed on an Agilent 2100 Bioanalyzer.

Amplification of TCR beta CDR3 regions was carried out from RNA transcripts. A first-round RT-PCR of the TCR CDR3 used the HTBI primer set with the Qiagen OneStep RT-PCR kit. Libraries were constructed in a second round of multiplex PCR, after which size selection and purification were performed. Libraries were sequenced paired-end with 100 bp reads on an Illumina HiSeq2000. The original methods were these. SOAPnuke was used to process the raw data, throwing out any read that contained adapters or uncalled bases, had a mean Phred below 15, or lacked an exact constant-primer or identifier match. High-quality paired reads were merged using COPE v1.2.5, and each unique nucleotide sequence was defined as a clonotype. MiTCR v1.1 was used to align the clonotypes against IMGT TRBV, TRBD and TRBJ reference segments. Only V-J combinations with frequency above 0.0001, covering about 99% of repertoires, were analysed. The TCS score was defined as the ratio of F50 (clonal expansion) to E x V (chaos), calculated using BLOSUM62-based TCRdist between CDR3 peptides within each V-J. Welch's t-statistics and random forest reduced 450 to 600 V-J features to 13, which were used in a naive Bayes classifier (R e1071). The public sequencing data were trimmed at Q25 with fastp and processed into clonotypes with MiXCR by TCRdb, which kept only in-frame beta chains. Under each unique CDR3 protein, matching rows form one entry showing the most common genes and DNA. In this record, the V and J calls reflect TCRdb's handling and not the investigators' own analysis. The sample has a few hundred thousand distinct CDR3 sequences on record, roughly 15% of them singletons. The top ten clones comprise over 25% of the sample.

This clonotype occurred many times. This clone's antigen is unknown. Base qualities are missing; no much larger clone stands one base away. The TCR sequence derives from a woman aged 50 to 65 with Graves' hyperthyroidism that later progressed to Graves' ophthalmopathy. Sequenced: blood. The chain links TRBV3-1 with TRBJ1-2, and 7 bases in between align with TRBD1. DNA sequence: TGTGCCAGCATGGAGACAGGGCGCACTGGCTACACCTTC. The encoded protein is CASMETGRTGYTF. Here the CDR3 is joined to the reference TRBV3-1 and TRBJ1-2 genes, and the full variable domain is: DTAVSQTPKYLVTQMGNDKSIKCEQNLGHDTMYWYKQDSKKFLKIMFSYNNKELIINETVPNRFSPKSPDKAHLNLHINSLELGDSAVYFCASMETGRTGYTFGSGTRLTVV.